The 26 T cell receptor beta chains reported below all come from one sample, sequenced in a study of blood T cell repertoires in COVID-19. Clones were sequenced by immunoSEQ multiplex PCR, and TCRdb holds only the in-frame ones, with some missing. The sample shows around 440,000 clones, approximately 89% of them seen only once. Input material: peripheral blood. The receptors derive from a woman in her 50s with COVID-19, enrolled during active disease.

This clone occurred once. V gene TRBV3-1 (or the pseudogene TRBV3-2) combines with J gene TRBJ2-1, with TRBD2 as a possible D gene (6 bases). Per the germline V gene, CDR1 is LGHDT and CDR2 is YNNKEL (reference sequence). This CDR3 has 14 residues. V gave up 1 base and J gave up 3 bases, with 7 bases separating them. The DNA of the CDR3 is TGTGCCAGCAGCCAAGCGGGACTCTACAATGAGCAGTTCTTC. Translated: CASSQAGLYNEQFF.

This clone has only one observation. The chain recombines TRBV5-6 with TRBJ2-7; 7 nucleotides agree with TRBD1. The V gene's germline CDR1 is SGHDT and CDR2 YYEEEE. With 4 bases clipped from V and 9 bases from J, the junction kept 10 bases outside the gene matches. This CDR3 has 13 residues. The CDR3 DNA reads TGTGCCAGCAGCCCCGGGACAGCTTTCGCGCAGTACTTC. Protein sequence: CASSPGTAFAQYF.

V is TRBV25-1 and J is TRBJ1-2; D is uncertain. The length of the CDR3 is 15 residues. Germline V gene lookup returns CDR1 MGHDK and CDR2 SYGVNS. With 1 base removed from V and 6 bases from J, the gap between germline ends came to 15 bases. The CDR3 spells CASSELELSGDGYTF. The CDR3 DNA is TGTGCCAGCAGTGAATTGGAGTTGTCGGGAGATGGCTACACCTTC.

J is TRBJ2-1 and V is TRBV7-3; possibly TRBD1 for D (5 bases). The V gene lost 5 bases and the J gene lost 4 bases, with 9 bases spanning the gap. Per the germline V gene, CDR1 is SGHTA and CDR2 is FQGTGA. The CDR3 loop spans 13 amino acids. This CDR3 reads CASSTGVYNEQFF. The CDR3 DNA follows: TGTGCCAGCAGCACAGGAGTGTACAATGAGCAGTTCTTC. Variable domain in full (rest from reference TRBV7-3 and TRBJ2-1): GAGVSQTPSNKVTEKGKYVELRCDPISGHTALYWYRQSLGQGPEFLIYFQGTGAADDSGLPNDRFFAVRPEGSVSTLKIQRTERGDSAVYLCASSTGVYNEQFFGPGTRLTVL.

The V call is TRBV5-1, the J call TRBJ2-7; D perhaps matches TRBD1 (6 bases). Germline CDR1 and CDR2: SGHRS and YFSETQ. The CDR3 contains 14 residues. The germline V and J ends were trimmed by 0 bases and 3 bases, with 10 bases remaining between them. This CDR3 is CASSLAGDVYEQYF. The CDR3 coding sequence is TGCGCCAGCAGCTTGGCAGGGGACGTCTACGAGCAGTACTTC.

V is TRBV6-5 and J is TRBJ2-7; 7 bases line up with TRBD1. The CDR3 covers 13 residues. CDR1 is MNHEY, CDR2 SVGAGI, per germline. V shed 6 bases, J shed 3 bases, and the junction held 5 bases outside the gene matches. CDR3 region: CASRQTGVYEQYF. CDR3 DNA sequence: TGTGCCAGCAGACAAACAGGGGTCTACGAGCAGTACTTC.

The rearrangement uses TRBV5-1 and TRBJ1-2; possible D gene TRBD1, 5 bases. V was pared by 0 bases and J by 6 bases, with 9 bases between. The CDR3 contains 13 residues. Germline assignment: CDR1 SGHRS and CDR2 YFSETQ. In DNA, the CDR3 is TGCGCCAGCAGCTTGGAGGGGTTTGATGGCTACACCTTC. Amino acids: CASSLEGFDGYTF.

A single count supports this clone. J is TRBJ2-7 and V is TRBV6-5, with TRBD1 identical over 7 bases. The V gene end was trimmed by 3 bases and the J gene end by 2 bases; junction bases not matched to a gene: 4. Germline CDR1 and CDR2: MNHEY and SVGAGI. The CDR3 is 14 amino acids. The CDR3 reads CASSYRGPPYEQYF. In DNA, the CDR3 is TGTGCCAGCAGTTATAGGGGGCCGCCCTACGAGCAGTACTTC.

The rearrangement joins TRBV2 to TRBJ2-2, with unresolved D. The CDR3 length is 11 residues. The germline V and J ends were trimmed by 3 bases and 8 bases, with 4 bases remaining between them. Germline V gene sequence: CDR1 SNHLY, CDR2 FYNNEI. In DNA, the CDR3 is TGTGCCAGCAGTGATCCGGGGGAGCTGTTTTTT. The encoded protein is CASSDPGELFF.

The gene calls are TRBV10-3 and TRBJ1-5; TRBD1 aligns across 9 bases. This CDR3 contains 14 residues. Germline V CDR1 and CDR2: ENHRY, SYGVKD. J was trimmed by 6 bases and V by 8 bases; bases with no gene match: 8. DNA for the CDR3: TGTGCCATCGGGCAGGACAGGGGTACTCAGCCCCAGCATTTT. This gives the protein CAIGQDRGTQPQHF.

To note about this clone: Other nucleotide sequences from this sample produce the same CDR3. The V and J genes are TRBV30 and TRBJ2-7, with a weak D call TRBD2 (5 bases). The CDR3 sequence is 12 residues long. Trimming pared 0 bases from V and 5 bases from J, leaving 8 bases between. Germline loops: CDR1 GTSNPN, CDR2 SVGIG (reference sequence). Here the CDR3 DNA reads TGTGCCTGGAGTGTAGGAGGTAACGAGCAGTACTTC. This sequence encodes CAWSVGGNEQYF.

Concerning this clone itself: The sample holds other DNA sequences that translate to the same CDR3. CDR3 loop: CSVDDRGGTEAFF. CDR3 DNA: TGCAGCGTTGATGACAGGGGAGGGACTGAAGCTTTCTTT. The rearrangement uses TRBV29-1 and TRBJ1-1; 8 positions agree with TRBD1. Germline V gene lookup returns CDR1 SQVTM and CDR2 ANQGSEA. The trim removed 3 bases at V and 5 bases at J, leaving 5 bases unmatched. The CDR3 has 13 residues.

The J gene is TRBJ1-2, the V gene TRBV7-8, with 7 bases aligning to TRBD1. This CDR3 is 14 amino acids long. J gave up 4 bases and V 2 bases, and 4 bases lay outside the gene matches. The germline gives CDR1 SGHVS, CDR2 FQNEAQ. This CDR3 is CASSLLGGIYGYTF. CDR3 bases: TGTGCCAGCAGCTTATTAGGGGGCATCTATGGCTACACCTTC.

The V and J genes are TRBV27 and TRBJ1-1; 10 bases are a match to TRBD1. This CDR3 comprises 16 residues. The V gene end was trimmed by 4 bases and the J gene end by 5 bases; junction bases not matched to a gene: 10. The germline V gene encodes CDR1 MNHEY and CDR2 SMNVEV (reference sequence). The CDR3 DNA sequence: TGTGCCAGCAGTTACGACAGGGGGCGTTTTGAAACTGAAGCTTTCTTT. This translates into CASSYDRGRFETEAFF.

There are a few counts of this clone. V usage is TRBV2 and J usage is TRBJ2-7; D remains ambiguous. The germline V and J ends were trimmed by 4 bases and 3 bases, with 10 bases remaining between them. Germline CDR1 is SNHLY and CDR2 is FYNNEI. This CDR3 comprises 13 residues. The CDR3 DNA sequence: TGTGCCAGCAGTGCCTCTACCAACTACGAGCAGTACTTC. Amino acids: CASSASTNYEQYF.

This clone was recorded only once. The chain has TRBV3-1 (or the pseudogene TRBV3-2) and TRBJ2-7; TRBD2 aligns across 8 bases. The CDR3 spans 14 residues. Trimming at V came to 1 base and at J to 2 bases, leaving 1 base not matched to a gene. The germline V gene encodes CDR1 LGHDT and CDR2 YNNKEL (reference sequence). The CDR3 loop reads CASSQAAGAYEQYF. In DNA form, the CDR3 reads TGTGCCAGCAGCCAAGCAGCGGGGGCCTACGAGCAGTACTTC.

The J gene is TRBJ2-1, the V gene TRBV2; TRBD2 aligns across 9 bases. This CDR3 is built from 13 residues. Trimming took 7 bases from V and 10 from J; bases not matched to a gene: 8. Germline loops: CDR1 SNHLY, CDR2 FYNNEI. The CDR3 protein is CASNGGGASEQFF. CDR3 nucleotide sequence: TGTGCCAGCAACGGCGGGGGGGCATCCGAGCAGTTCTTC.

The chain has TRBV19 and TRBJ1-6, with a possible D match to TRBD1 (5 bases). V lost 3 bases and J lost 10, with 16 bases in between. Germline CDR1 is LNHDA and CDR2 is SQIVND (reference sequence). This CDR3 is 15 amino acids long. The CDR3 sequence is CASSISDTNPSPLHF. The CDR3 DNA is TGTGCCAGTAGTATTTCGGACACAAACCCATCACCCCTCCACTTT.

The chain recombines TRBV7-2 with TRBJ1-4; 9 bases map to TRBD1. The CDR3 sequence is 15 residues long. Trimming at V came to 4 bases and at J to 8 bases, leaving 8 bases not matched to a gene. The germline V gene has CDR1 SGHTA and CDR2 FQGNSA. CDR3 amino acids: CASSWGQGVGEKLFF. The CDR3, as DNA: TGTGCCAGCAGCTGGGGACAGGGCGTCGGGGAAAAACTGTTTTTT.

CDR3 region: CASSPNSGTLDTEAFF. The CDR3 DNA reads TGTGCCAGCAGTCCGAACTCCGGGACACTGGACACTGAAGCTTTCTTT. The V gene is TRBV27, the J gene TRBJ1-1; weak D call: TRBD1 (6 bases). The germline gives CDR1 MNHEY, CDR2 SMNVEV (reference sequence). V shed 5 bases and J shed 3 bases, with 19 bases lying between them. The CDR3 runs 16 residues.

V usage is TRBV5-6 and J usage is TRBJ2-7; TRBD1 might be the D (5 bases). The CDR3 contains 13 residues. CDR1 is SGHDT and CDR2 is YYEEEE in the germline V gene. Deletions cut 6 bases from V and 5 bases from J, with 15 bases between. CDR3 nucleotide sequence: TGTGCCAGCACCACGTTGGACAACCACGAGCAGTACTTC. Translation: CASTTLDNHEQYF.

The chain recombines TRBV29-1 with TRBJ2-1; 8 bases align to TRBD2. CDR3 length: 15 residues. J lost 3 bases, V lost 0 bases, and 4 bases had no gene match. The germline V gene has CDR1 SQVTM and CDR2 ANQGSEA. The CDR3 nucleotides are TGCAGCGTTGAAGACCTAGCGGGTGACTACAATGAGCAGTTCTTC. Amino acids: CSVEDLAGDYNEQFF.

The chain joins TRBV30 to TRBJ1-2, with 9 bases aligning to TRBD1. The trim removed 6 bases at V and 8 bases at J, leaving 13 bases unmatched. This CDR3 spans 14 amino acids. The V gene's germline CDR1 is GTSNPN and CDR2 SVGIG (reference sequence). The CDR3 region is CACKVWGTGYGYTF. The CDR3 DNA reads as TGTGCCTGTAAAGTGTGGGGGACAGGGTACGGCTACACCTTC.

This clone occurred a few times. This chain connects TRBV4-1 to TRBJ2-7, with a tentative D call TRBD1 (5 bases). This CDR3 contains 15 residues. The germline V gene encodes CDR1 MGHRA and CDR2 YSYEKL. The V gene lost 2 bases and the J gene lost 3 bases, with 14 bases spanning the gap. CDR3 coding DNA: TGCGCCAGCAGCCAACCGCGGACAAGCATCTACGAGCAGTACTTC. Its protein product is CASSQPRTSIYEQYF.

This sequence joins TRBV9 and TRBJ2-5; perhaps TRBD2 as D (6 bases). Trimming stripped 3 bases from V and 4 bases from J, with 10 bases between. Germline CDR1 SGDLS, CDR2 YYNGEE. The CDR3 totals 13 residues. CDR3 DNA sequence: TGTGCCAGCAGCGATGGAGGGAGAGAGACCCAGTACTTC. Translation: CASSDGGRETQYF.

The V and J genes are TRBV25-1 and TRBJ2-1; maybe TRBD2 (6 bases). This CDR3 has 14 amino acids. The germline CDR1 and CDR2 sequences are MGHDK and SYGVNS. Trimming took 2 bases from V and 8 from J, leaving 13 bases between them. CDR3 nucleotide sequence: TGTGCCAGCAGTGAAGGAGGGGCAGCGGATGAGCAGTTCTTC. Translating gives CASSEGGAADEQFF.